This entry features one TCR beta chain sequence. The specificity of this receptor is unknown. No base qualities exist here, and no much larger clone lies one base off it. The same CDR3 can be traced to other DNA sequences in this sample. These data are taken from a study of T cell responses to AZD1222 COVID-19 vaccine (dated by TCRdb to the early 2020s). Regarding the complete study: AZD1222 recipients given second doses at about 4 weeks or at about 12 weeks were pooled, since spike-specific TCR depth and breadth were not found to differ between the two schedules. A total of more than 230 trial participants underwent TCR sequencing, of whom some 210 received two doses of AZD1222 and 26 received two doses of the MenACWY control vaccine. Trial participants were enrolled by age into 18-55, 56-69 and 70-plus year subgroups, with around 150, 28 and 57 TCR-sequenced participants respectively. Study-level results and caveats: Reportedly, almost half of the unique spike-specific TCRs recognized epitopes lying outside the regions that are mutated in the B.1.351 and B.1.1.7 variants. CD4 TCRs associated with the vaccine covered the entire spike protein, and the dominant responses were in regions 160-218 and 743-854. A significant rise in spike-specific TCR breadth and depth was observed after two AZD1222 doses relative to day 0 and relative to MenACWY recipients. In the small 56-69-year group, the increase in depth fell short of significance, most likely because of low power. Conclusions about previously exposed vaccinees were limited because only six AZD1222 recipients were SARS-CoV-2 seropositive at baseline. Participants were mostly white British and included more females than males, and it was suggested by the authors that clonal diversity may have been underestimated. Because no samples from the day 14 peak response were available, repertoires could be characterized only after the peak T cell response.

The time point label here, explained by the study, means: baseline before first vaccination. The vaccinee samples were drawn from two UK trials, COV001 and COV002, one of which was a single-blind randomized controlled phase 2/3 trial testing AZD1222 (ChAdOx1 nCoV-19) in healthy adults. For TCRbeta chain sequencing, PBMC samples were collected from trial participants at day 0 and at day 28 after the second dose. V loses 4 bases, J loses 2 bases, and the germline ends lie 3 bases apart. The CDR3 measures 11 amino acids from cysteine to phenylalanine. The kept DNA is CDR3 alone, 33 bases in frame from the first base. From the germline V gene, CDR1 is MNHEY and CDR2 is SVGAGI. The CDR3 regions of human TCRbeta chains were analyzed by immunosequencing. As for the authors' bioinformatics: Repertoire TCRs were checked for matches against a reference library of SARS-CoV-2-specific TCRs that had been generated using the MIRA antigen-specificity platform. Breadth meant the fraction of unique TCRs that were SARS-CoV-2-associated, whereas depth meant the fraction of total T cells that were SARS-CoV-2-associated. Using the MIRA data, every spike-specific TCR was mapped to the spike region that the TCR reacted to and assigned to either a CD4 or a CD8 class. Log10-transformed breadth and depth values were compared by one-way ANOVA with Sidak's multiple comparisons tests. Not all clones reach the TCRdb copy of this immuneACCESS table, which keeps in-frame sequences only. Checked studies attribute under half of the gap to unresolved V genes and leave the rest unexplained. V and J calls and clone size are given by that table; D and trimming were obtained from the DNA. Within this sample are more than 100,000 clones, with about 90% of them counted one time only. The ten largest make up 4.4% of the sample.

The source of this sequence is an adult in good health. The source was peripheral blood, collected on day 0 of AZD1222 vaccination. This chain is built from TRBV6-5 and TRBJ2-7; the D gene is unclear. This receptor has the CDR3 CASSSPYEQYF. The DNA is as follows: TGTGCCAGCAGTTCTCCCTACGAGCAGTACTTC.